This T cell receptor (beta chain) was captured in a study of regulatory T cells in long-lasting Graves disease. The study's findings and limits: Persistent disease showed a preference for TRBV28, TRBJ1-2 and TRBJ2-5.

The CDR3 sequence is 13 residues long. The germline gives CDR1 SGHTA, CDR2 FQGNSA. V was shortened by 5 bases and J by 7 bases, with 12 bases between the two germline ends. Arm-PCR of CDR3 regions and iRepertoire HTBI primers were the basis on which TCR beta libraries were built. TCRdb processed the multiplex PCR reads anew with MiXCR; each CDR3 protein has one entry. The sample has 350,000 to 400,000 distinct CDR3 sequences; 15% to 18% are singletons. This clonotype has ten or more counts. The antigen is undetermined. Time point of the sample: newly diagnosed GD, antithyroid drugs for less than 3 months. The TCR library was made from RNA extracted from PBMCs.

Sequencing used peripheral blood mononuclear cells (PBMCs), obtained at new diagnosis, from a patient treated with antithyroid drugs. The chain employs TRBV7-2 and TRBJ1-5; tentatively, D is TRBD1 (5 bases). The sequence came from a female donor with Graves disease. The CDR3 sequence: CASSRDRLQPQHF. The CDR3, as DNA: TGTGCCAGCAGCCGCGACAGATTACAGCCCCAGCATTTT.